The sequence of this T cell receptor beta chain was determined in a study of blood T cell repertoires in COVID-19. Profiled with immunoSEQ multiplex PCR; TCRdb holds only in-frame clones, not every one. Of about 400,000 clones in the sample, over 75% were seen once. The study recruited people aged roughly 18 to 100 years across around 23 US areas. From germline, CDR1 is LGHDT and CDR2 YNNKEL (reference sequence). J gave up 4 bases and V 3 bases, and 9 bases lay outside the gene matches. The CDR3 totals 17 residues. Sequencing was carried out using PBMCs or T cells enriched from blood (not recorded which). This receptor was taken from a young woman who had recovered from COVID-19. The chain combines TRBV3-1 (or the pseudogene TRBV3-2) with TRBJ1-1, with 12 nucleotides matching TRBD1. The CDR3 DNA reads TGTGCCAGCAGCCAGTTAGGGACAGGGGGCTTAGGCACTGAAGCTTTCTTT. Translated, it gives CASSQLGTGGLGTEAFF.